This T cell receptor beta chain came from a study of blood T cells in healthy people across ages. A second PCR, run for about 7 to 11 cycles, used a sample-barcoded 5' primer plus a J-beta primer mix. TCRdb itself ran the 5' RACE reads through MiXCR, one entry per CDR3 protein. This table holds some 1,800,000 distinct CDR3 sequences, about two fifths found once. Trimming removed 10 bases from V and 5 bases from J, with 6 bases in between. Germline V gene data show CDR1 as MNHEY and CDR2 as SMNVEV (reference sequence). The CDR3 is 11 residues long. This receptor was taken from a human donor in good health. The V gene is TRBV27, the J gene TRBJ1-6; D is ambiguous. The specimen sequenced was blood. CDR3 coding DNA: TGTGCCAACCAGAATAATTCACCCCTCCACTTT. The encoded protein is CANQNNSPLHF.